The present T cell receptor (beta chain) was sequenced within a study of T cell repertoires in ileal Crohn's disease (dated by TCRdb to between 2017 and 2020). Describing the broader study: The median duration of disease was roughly 7.6 years, and at the time of surgery roughly 36% of patients were active smokers. All patients had surgery for a complication: stricturing disease in about 60% and penetrating disease in about 40%. Roughly half of the patients were given postoperative therapy, with 15 to 20 on anti-TNF agents and 10 to 12 on thiopurines. The TCR repertoire was analysed in fewer than 65 patients with Crohn's disease drawn from a prospective multicentre cohort. The study was conducted in parallel with a multicentre cohort that was designed to identify predictors of early endoscopic recurrence following ileocolonic resection. A Rutgeerts score higher than i0 was the definition used for endoscopic postoperative recurrence. The study sequenced roughly 170 mucosal samples from 57 patients, taken at several locations on the surgical specimen and at postoperative endoscopy.

For commercial TCRB immunosequencing, about 500 nanograms of biopsy DNA were submitted for each sample. Adaptive Biotechnology amplified the CDR3 regions from genomic DNA with a two-step multiplex PCR designed to control amplification bias. The first PCR used primers for every V and J gene segment; the second PCR added barcodes and Illumina adapters. CDR3 libraries were sequenced using an Illumina instrument. As for how the authors treated the data: The analysis used both the pipelines supplied by the vendor and custom analysis of the raw data in R/Bioconductor with R version 3.3.0. Clonality, which ranges from 0 to 1, was calculated as the inverse of the normalised Shannon entropy across all productive clones. High-frequency clones were defined as the repertoire share of the top 100 clones, retaining only clones passing a 95% confidence test. Overlap between samples was measured with the Morisita-Horn index, while repertoire diversity was measured with the Simpson index. TCRdb holds this immuneACCESS table with in-frame rearrangements only. Some clones are missing; in checked studies, unresolved V genes explain under half, and the rest has no known cause. The V and J calls and the clone size are those of that table, but D and trimming were determined from the DNA. The sample yields approximately 27,000 clones; 80% to 85% were counted once. Roughly 5.4% of the sample is held by the ten biggest clonotypes.

Findings and caveats that apply to the study as a whole: Sorted CD8 T cells carried more high-frequency clones than CD4 T cells, suggesting mucosal expansions were mainly CD8. Higher high-frequency clone percentages at surgery were associated with endoscopic recurrence; all patients with clonality above 26.8% (18/57) had recurrence. A significantly higher proportion of clonal expansions was observed in active smokers at surgery than in non-smokers (approximately 28% vs 17%, p=0.02). Only a subgroup of patients, of unstated size, had their mucosal CD4 and CD8 T cells sorted and sequenced.

Here V drops 4 bases and J drops 1 base, and the junction holds 5 bases not matched to any gene. The CDR1 and CDR2 encoded by the germline V gene are SGHTA and FQGNSA. The CDR3 goes from the cysteine to the phenylalanine over 16 residues. Only the CDR3 portion is preserved as DNA: 48 bases, with reading frame beginning at the first base. Note on this clone: The specificity of this receptor is unknown. Within one base of it there is no much larger clone, and no base qualities were kept.

Adults with ileal or ileocolonic Crohn's disease for whom ileocolonic resection was indicated were considered eligible. Whole ileal mucosal biopsies were stored frozen at -80°C before DNA extraction. Genomic DNA was extracted from frozen whole biopsies using a TRizol-based method and was quantified with a NanoDrop 2000 spectrophotometer. The material sequenced was ileal tissue. This TCR came from an adult with Crohn's disease. The chain is assembled from TRBV7-2 and TRBJ2-1; 9 bases in between match TRBD1. The CDR3 protein sequence reads: CASSSGTGISYNEQFF. The nucleotides are TGTGCCAGCAGCTCCGGGACAGGGATATCCTACAATGAGCAGTTCTTC.